One sample yielded the 20 T cell receptor beta chains listed below, sequenced in a study of radiation and T cells in renal cell carcinoma. Method: immunoSEQ multiplex PCR; TCRdb's copy keeps in-frame clones and lacks some. Of 13,000 to 15,000 clones in the sample, around 60% are singletons; the top ten hold around 13%. Treatment denoted: treatment-naive control, cytoreductive nephrectomy. Sequencing used tumor tissue, obtained from a patient whose treatment was nephrectomy without radiotherapy. The receptor set was obtained from a middle-aged man with renal cell carcinoma.

The J gene is TRBJ1-6, the V gene TRBV2; D gene unclear. V lost 5 bases and J 9 bases, leaving 11 bases between the germline ends. This CDR3 is built from 13 residues. Per the germline V gene, CDR1 is SNHLY and CDR2 is FYNNEI. In DNA form, the CDR3 reads TGTGCCAGCAGTACTAATACACGTTCACCCCTCCACTTT. Residues: CASSTNTRSPLHF.

This clone was picked up a small number of times. The chain carries TRBV5-1 and TRBJ1-6; D perhaps matches TRBD1 (5 bases). Germline CDR1 and CDR2: SGHRS and YFSETQ. Trimming removed 6 bases at V and 6 bases at J, with 19 bases between. The CDR3 loop spans 16 amino acids. The CDR3 region is CASTTHGDGVNSPLHF. The CDR3 DNA reads TGCGCCAGCACCACACACGGGGACGGGGTTAATTCACCCCTCCACTTT.

V gene TRBV12-5 combines with J gene TRBJ2-1; possible D gene TRBD2, 6 bases. This CDR3 region has 14 residues. The V gene lost 4 bases and the J gene lost 11 bases, with 18 bases spanning the gap. Per germline, CDR1 LGHNT and CDR2 FRNRAP. The CDR3 sequence: CASGSGGDREQQFF. DNA for the CDR3: TGTGCTAGTGGTTCCGGAGGGGACCGAGAACAGCAGTTCTTC.

The gene calls are TRBV5-4 and TRBJ1-4; D is perhaps TRBD1 (5 bases). The CDR3 is 16 residues long. Germline CDR1 and CDR2: SGHNT and YYREEE (reference sequence). Deletions cut 2 bases from V and 2 bases from J, with 13 bases between. The CDR3 region is CASSLRWTNTNEKLFF. CDR3 bases: TGTGCCAGCAGCTTACGGTGGACAAATACTAATGAAAAACTGTTTTTT.

The CDR3 DNA sequence: TGTGCCAGCAGTTACAGGGGTGGGGCCAACGTCCTGACTTTC. This gives the protein CASSYRGGANVLTF. This chain connects TRBV6-6 to TRBJ2-6, with D possibly matching TRBD1 (5 bases). CDR3 length: 14 amino acids. V was pared by 2 bases and J by 3 bases, with 5 bases between. The germline V gene has CDR1 MNHNY and CDR2 SVGAGI (reference sequence).

In its sample, this clone was seen a few times. The rearrangement links TRBV15 to TRBJ1-2; weak D call: TRBD1 (6 bases). Trimming stripped 0 bases from V and 14 bases from J, with 16 bases between. Germline V gene data show CDR1 as LNHNV and CDR2 as YYDKDF (reference sequence). The CDR3 length is 13 residues. CDR3 DNA: TGTGCCACCAGCAGAGATGGGAAGGGGGAGCATACCTTC. Amino acid sequence: CATSRDGKGEHTF.

The V call is TRBV11-2, the J call TRBJ2-3, with D possibly being TRBD1 (5 bases). Germline CDR1 SGHAT, CDR2 FQNNGV. CDR3 length: 15 amino acids. Trimming removed 3 bases at V and 0 bases at J, with 10 bases between. This chain's CDR3 is CASSFSGLSTDTQYF. The CDR3 nucleotides are TGTGCCAGCAGCTTTTCAGGGCTTAGCACAGATACGCAGTATTTT.

The gene calls are TRBV10-3 and TRBJ2-3, with 9 nucleotides matching TRBD1. The CDR3 is 14 residues long. V shed 7 bases and J 2 bases; nucleotides not matched to a gene: 4. From germline, CDR1 is ENHRY and CDR2 SYGVKD. CDR3 nucleotides: TGTGCCATCACTAGGGACAGGGACACAGATACGCAGTATTTT. Its translation: CAITRDRDTDTQYF.

This chain connects TRBV14 to TRBJ1-4; 10 bases map to TRBD1. Germline lookup yields CDR1 SGHDN and CDR2 FVKESK. This CDR3 is built from 15 residues. The V gene end was trimmed by 4 bases and the J gene end by 8 bases; junction bases not matched to a gene: 7. The DNA of the CDR3 is TGTGCCAGCAGCCCCCGGACAGGGGGAATCGAAAAACTGTTTTTT. Translation: CASSPRTGGIEKLFF.

In its sample, this clone was seen a few times. The rearrangement uses TRBV19 and TRBJ1-6; 7 bases are a match to TRBD1. V shed 11 bases, J shed 6 bases, and the junction held 7 bases outside the gene matches. The CDR3 has 13 residues. Germline CDR1 LNHDA, CDR2 SQIVND (reference sequence). CDR3: CAAGDRPNSPLHF. CDR3 DNA: TGTGCCGCTGGGGACAGACCTAATTCACCCCTCCACTTT.

CDR3 sequence (DNA): TGTGCCAGCAGCCCGTCCCCGGGTATTAGTATTGAGCAGTACTTC. Translation: CASSPSPGISIEQYF. V gene TRBV5-4 combines with J gene TRBJ2-7; no definite D call. This CDR3 is 15 amino acids long. CDR1 and CDR2 (germline): SGHNT, YYREEE (reference sequence). V was trimmed by 4 bases and J by 7 bases, leaving 21 bases between them. Looking up the rest from reference TRBV5-4 and TRBJ2-7 gives the full variable domain: ETGVTQSPTHLIKTRGQQVTLRCSSQSGHNTVSWYQQALGQGPQFIFQYYREEENGRGNFPPRFSGLQFPNYSSELNVNALELDDSALYLCASSPSPGISIEQYFGPGTRLTVT.

The chain carries TRBV10-3 and TRBJ2-7; perhaps TRBD1 as D (6 bases). V lost 3 bases and J 0 bases, leaving 12 bases between the germline ends. Germline-derived CDR1 and CDR2 are ENHRY and SYGVKD. This CDR3 spans 15 amino acids. The CDR3 coding sequence is TGTGCCATCAGTGACCCTGACAGGCTCTCCTACGAGCAGTACTTC. Translated: CAISDPDRLSYEQYF.

The V call is TRBV4-1, the J call TRBJ1-5; 7 positions match TRBD1. CDR1 is MGHRA and CDR2 is YSYEKL in the germline V gene. V was clipped by 2 bases and J by 4 bases; unmatched bases: 2. The CDR3 spans 14 residues. DNA of the CDR3: TGCGCCAGCAGCCAACAGGGGGGTAATCAGCCCCAGCATTTT. Its protein is CASSQQGGNQPQHF.

CDR3 protein: CASSFHPGLAGGIDTQYF. The CDR3 coding sequence is TGTGCCAGCAGCTTCCATCCGGGACTAGCGGGGGGGATAGATACGCAGTATTTT. This rearrangement joins TRBV11-2 to TRBJ2-3; 16 bases map to TRBD2. The J segment lost 5 bases and the V segment lost 3 bases, leaving 8 bases of the junction unmatched. This CDR3 is built from 18 residues. Germline V CDR1 and CDR2: SGHAT, FQNNGV.

V usage is TRBV2 and J usage is TRBJ1-3, with TRBD1 as a possible D gene (5 bases). The CDR3 runs to 15 residues. Germline lookup yields CDR1 SNHLY and CDR2 FYNNEI. Trimming took off 7 bases at V and 1 base at J, with 14 bases between the two ends. As DNA, the CDR3 is TGTGCCAGCACCCAGCCACAGGTTTCTGGAAACACCATATATTTT. Its protein product is CASTQPQVSGNTIYF.

This clone was found a few times. The V call is TRBV5-6, the J call TRBJ1-2; possibly TRBD1 for D (5 bases). V dropped 4 bases and J dropped 4 bases, with 11 bases sitting between them. CDR3 length equals 13 residues. Per germline, CDR1 SGHDT and CDR2 YYEEEE. The CDR3 spells CASSRGTSYGYTF. CDR3 DNA sequence: TGTGCCAGCAGCCGAGGGACGTCCTATGGCTACACCTTC. The variable domain in full, completed from reference TRBV5-6 and TRBJ1-2, reads DAGVTQSPTHLIKTRGQQVTLRCSPKSGHDTVSWYQQALGQGPQFIFQYYEEEERQRGNFPDRFSGHQFPNYSSELNVNALLLGDSALYLCASSRGTSYGYTFGSGTRLTVV.

This clone was counted only a few times. The rearrangement links TRBV7-8 to TRBJ1-1, with TRBD1 matching 7 bases. The germline CDR1 and CDR2 sequences are SGHVS and FQNEAQ. Trimming at V came to 1 base and at J to 5 bases, leaving 10 bases not matched to a gene. CDR3 length: 16 amino acids. The CDR3 coding sequence is TGTGCCAGCAGCTTAGGGGACAGTAACGGAGGTACTGAAGCTTTCTTT. This codes for CASSLGDSNGGTEAFF.

By frequency in the sample, this clone is medium-sized. At the DNA level, this CDR3 is encoded by other sequences in the same sample as well. This sequence joins TRBV4-1 and TRBJ1-2; D call uncertain. The germline V gene has CDR1 MGHRA and CDR2 YSYEKL. The ends were cut back, 3 bases at V and 1 base at J, with 6 bases in the middle. The length of the CDR3 is 13 residues. CDR3 sequence: CASSQESNYGYTF. CDR3 nucleotides: TGCGCCAGCAGCCAGGAGAGTAACTATGGCTACACCTTC.

The J gene is TRBJ1-4, the V gene TRBV10-3; perhaps TRBD1 as D (5 bases). The V end lost 6 bases, the J end lost 7 bases, and 9 bases lay between the germline ends. The CDR3 sequence is 12 residues long. The V gene's germline CDR1 is ENHRY and CDR2 SYGVKD. As DNA, the CDR3 is TGTGCCATCAGGGGGGATAGTGAAAAACTGTTTTTT. Amino acids: CAIRGDSEKLFF.

This clone has a single count. The chain links TRBV4-2 to TRBJ2-3; TRBD2 matches 14 bases. CDR1 LGHNA and CDR2 YNFKEQ come from the germline V gene. V was pared by 3 bases and J by 5 bases, with 7 bases of the junction left unmatched. The length of the CDR3 is 17 residues. The CDR3 DNA sequence: TGTGCCAGCAGCCAGGCTTGGACTAGCGGGGGGCTAGATACGCAGTATTTT. Amino acid sequence: CASSQAWTSGGLDTQYF.